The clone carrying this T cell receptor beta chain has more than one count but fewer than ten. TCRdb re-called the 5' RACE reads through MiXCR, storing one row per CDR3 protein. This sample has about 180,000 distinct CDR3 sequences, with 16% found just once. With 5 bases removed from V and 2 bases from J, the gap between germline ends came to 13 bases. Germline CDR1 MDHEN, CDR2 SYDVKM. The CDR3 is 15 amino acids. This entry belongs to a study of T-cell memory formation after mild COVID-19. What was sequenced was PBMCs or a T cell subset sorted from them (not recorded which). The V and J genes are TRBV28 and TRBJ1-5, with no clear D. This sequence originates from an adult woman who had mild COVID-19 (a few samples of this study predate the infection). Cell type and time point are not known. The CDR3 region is CASSRARIGNQPQHF. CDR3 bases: TGTGCCAGCAGTCGGGCCCGGATCGGCAATCAGCCCCAGCATTTT.